A single T cell receptor (beta chain) is shown here with its context. The data derive from a study of blood T cell repertoires in COVID-19. Looking at the study overall: From T cells, B-cell-depleted T cells, or PBMCs came the material, which was cDNA or gDNA.

V lost 2 bases, J lost 2 bases, and 9 bases stayed unmatched. The length of the CDR3 is 17 residues. CDR1 and CDR2 (germline): MGHRA, YSYEKL. Original analysis: Quantification of nucleated cells was approximated via reference gene primer amplification. The data were produced by immunoSEQ multiplex PCR, yet TCRdb's version contains in-frame clones alone and is incomplete. The V and J calls and the clone size are those of that table, but D and trimming were determined from the DNA. The table shows about 87,000 clones, with around 86% occurring only once. The TCR was taken from a man aged 35 to 55 with acute or convalescent COVID-19. The specimen sequenced was peripheral blood. This chain joins TRBV4-1 and TRBJ1-2; 9 bases fit TRBD1. CDR3 sequence: CASSQPKGGQGNYGYTF. In nucleotides, the CDR3 is TGCGCCAGCAGCCAACCTAAAGGGGGACAGGGCAACTATGGCTACACCTTC.